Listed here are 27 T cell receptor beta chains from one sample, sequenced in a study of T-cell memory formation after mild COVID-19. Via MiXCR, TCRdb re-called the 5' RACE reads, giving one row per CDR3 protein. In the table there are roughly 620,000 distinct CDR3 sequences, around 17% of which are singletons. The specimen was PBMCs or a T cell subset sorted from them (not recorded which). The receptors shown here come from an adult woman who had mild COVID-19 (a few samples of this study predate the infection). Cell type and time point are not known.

CDR3 bases: TGTGCCAGCAGTTACTCGTATAACTATGGCTACACCTTC. Translated: CASSYSYNYGYTF. The chain couples TRBV27 to TRBJ1-2; D call uncertain. The CDR3 spans 13 residues. Trimming removed 4 bases from V and 1 base from J, with 7 bases in between. Germline V gives CDR1 MNHEY, CDR2 SMNVEV (reference sequence).

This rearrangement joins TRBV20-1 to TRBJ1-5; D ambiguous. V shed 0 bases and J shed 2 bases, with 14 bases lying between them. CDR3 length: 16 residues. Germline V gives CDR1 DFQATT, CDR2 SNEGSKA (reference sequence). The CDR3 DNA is TGCAGTGCTAGAGATGACTGGGGTTCGGGCAATCAGCCCCAGCATTTT. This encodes CSARDDWGSGNQPQHF.

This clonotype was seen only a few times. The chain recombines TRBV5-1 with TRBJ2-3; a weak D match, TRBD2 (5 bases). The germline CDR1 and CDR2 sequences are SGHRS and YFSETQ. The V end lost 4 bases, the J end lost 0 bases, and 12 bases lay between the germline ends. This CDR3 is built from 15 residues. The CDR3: CASSQSGPSTDTQYF. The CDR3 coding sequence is TGCGCCAGCAGCCAGAGCGGACCTAGCACAGATACGCAGTATTTT.

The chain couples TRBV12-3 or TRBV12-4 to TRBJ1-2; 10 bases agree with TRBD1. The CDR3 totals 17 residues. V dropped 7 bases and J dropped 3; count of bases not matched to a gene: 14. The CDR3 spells CASTQTMTGGRHYGYTF. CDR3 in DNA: TGTGCCAGCACCCAGACGATGACAGGGGGCAGACACTATGGCTACACCTTC.

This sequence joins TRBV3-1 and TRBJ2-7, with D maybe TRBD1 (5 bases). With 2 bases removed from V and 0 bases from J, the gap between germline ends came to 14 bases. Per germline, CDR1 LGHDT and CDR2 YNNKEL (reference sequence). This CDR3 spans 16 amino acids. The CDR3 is CASSQPWKRGSYEQYF. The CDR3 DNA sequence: TGTGCCAGCAGCCAACCCTGGAAAAGGGGCTCCTACGAGCAGTACTTC.

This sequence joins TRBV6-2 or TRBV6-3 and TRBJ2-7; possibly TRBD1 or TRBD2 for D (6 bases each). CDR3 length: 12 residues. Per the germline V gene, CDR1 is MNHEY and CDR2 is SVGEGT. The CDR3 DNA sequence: TGTGGAAGTCGGAGGGGGGTCTACGAGCAGTACTTC. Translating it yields CGSRRGVYEQYF.

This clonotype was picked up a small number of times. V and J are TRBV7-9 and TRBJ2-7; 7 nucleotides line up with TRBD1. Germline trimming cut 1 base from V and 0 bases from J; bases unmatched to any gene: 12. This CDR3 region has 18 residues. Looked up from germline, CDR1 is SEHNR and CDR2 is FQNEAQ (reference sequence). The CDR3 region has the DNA TGTGCCAGCAGCTTAGAGAGGTGGGGGACAGTCTTCTCCTACGAGCAGTACTTC. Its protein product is CASSLERWGTVFSYEQYF. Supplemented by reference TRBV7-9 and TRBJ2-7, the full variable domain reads DTGVSQNPRHKITKRGQNVTFRCDPISEHNRLYWYRQTLGQGPEFLTYFQNEAQLEKSRLLSDRFSAERPKGSFSTLEIQRTEQGDSAMYLCASSLERWGTVFSYEQYFGPGTRLTVT.

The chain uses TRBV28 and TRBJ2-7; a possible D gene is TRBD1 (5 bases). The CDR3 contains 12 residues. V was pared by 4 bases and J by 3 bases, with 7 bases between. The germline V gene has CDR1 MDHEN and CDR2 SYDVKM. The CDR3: CASSSDSYEQYV. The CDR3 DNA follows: TGTGCCAGCAGTTCAGACAGCTACGAGCAGTACGTC.

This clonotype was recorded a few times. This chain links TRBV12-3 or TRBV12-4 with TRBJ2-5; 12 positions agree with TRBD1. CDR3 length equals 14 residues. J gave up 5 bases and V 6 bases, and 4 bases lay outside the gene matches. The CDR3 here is CASRGTGGRETQYF. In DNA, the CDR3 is TGTGCCAGCAGGGGGACAGGGGGCAGGGAGACCCAGTACTTC.

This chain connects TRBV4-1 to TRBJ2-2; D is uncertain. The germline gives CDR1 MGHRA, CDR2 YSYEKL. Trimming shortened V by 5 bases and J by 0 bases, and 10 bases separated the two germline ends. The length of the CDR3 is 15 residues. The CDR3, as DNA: TGCGCCAGCAGCTCACCCAGGACGAACACCGGGGAGCTGTTTTTT. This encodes CASSSPRTNTGELFF.

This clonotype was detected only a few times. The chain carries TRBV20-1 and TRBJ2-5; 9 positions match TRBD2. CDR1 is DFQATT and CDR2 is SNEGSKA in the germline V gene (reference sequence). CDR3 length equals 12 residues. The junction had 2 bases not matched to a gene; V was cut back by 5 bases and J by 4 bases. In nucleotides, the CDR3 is TGCAGTGCTGAGCGGGGGGTAGAGACCCAGTACTTC. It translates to CSAERGVETQYF.

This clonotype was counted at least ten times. The CDR3 reads CASSDSLPYEQYF. The DNA of the CDR3 is TGTGCCAGCAGTGACTCCCTTCCCTACGAGCAGTACTTC. The chain recombines TRBV25-1 with TRBJ2-7; D unresolved. Trimming removed 3 bases from V and 2 bases from J, with 8 bases in between. This CDR3 region has 13 residues. Germline V gene lookup returns CDR1 MGHDK and CDR2 SYGVNS.

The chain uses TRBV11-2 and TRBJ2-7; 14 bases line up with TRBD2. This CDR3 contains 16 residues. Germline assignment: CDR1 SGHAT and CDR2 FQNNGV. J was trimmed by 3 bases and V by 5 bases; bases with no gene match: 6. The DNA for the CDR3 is TGTGCCAGCAGCAGGGGACTAGCGGGGGAAGACTACGAGCAGTACTTC. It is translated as CASSRGLAGEDYEQYF.

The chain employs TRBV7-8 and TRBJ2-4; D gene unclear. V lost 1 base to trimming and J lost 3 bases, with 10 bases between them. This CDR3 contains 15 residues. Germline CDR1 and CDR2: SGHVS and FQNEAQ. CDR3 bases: TGTGCCAGCAGCTTAGGACATGGAAACAAAAACATTCAGTACTTC. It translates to CASSLGHGNKNIQYF. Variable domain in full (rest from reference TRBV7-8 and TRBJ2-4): GAGVSQSPRYKVAKRGQDVALRCDPISGHVSLFWYQQALGQGPEFLTYFQNEAQLDKSGLPSDRFFAERPEGSVSTLKIQRTQQEDSAVYLCASSLGHGNKNIQYFGAGTRLSVL.

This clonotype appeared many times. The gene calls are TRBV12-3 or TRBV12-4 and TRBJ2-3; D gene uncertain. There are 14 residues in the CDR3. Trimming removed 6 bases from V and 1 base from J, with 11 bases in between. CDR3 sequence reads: CASSPWAGTDTQYF. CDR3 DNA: TGTGCCAGCAGCCCCTGGGCAGGCACAGATACGCAGTATTTT.

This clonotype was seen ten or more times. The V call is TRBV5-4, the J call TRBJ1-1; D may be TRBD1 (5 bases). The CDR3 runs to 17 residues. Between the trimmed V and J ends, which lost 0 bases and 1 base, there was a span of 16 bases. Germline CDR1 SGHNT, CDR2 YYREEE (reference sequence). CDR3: CASSLGLRVQANTEAFF. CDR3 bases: TGTGCCAGCAGCTTGGGTCTCCGAGTACAGGCGAACACTGAAGCTTTCTTT.

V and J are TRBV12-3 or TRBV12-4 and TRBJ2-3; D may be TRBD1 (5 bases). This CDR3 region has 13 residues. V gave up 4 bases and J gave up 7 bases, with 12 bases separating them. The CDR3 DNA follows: TGTGCCAGCAGTTGGGGCCCAGGGAATACGCAGTATTTT. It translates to CASSWGPGNTQYF.

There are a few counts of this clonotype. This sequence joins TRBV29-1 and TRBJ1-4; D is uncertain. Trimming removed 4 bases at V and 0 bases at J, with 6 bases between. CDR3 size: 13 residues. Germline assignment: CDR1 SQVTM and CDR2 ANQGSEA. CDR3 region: CSVGLATNEKLFF. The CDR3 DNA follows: TGCAGCGTTGGCCTTGCAACTAATGAAAAACTGTTTTTT. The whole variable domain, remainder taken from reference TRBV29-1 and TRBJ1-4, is SAVISQKPSRDICQRGTSLTIQCQVDSQVTMMFWYRQQPGQSLTLIATANQGSEATYESGFVIDKFPISRPNLTFSTLTVSNMSPEDSSIYLCSVGLATNEKLFFGSGTQLSVL.

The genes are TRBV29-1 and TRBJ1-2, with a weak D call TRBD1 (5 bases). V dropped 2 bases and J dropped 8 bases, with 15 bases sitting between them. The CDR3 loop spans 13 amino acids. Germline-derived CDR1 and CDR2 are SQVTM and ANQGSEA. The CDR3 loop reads CSVERQGGRGYTF. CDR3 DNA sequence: TGCAGCGTTGAACGCCAGGGAGGGCGCGGCTACACCTTC.

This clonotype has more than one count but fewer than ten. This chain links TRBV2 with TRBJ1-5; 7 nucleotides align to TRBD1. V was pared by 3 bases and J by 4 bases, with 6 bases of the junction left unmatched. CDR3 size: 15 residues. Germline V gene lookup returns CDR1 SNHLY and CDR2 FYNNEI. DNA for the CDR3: TGTGCCAGCAGTGACCGACAGGGTCTAAATCAGCCCCAGCATTTT. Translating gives CASSDRQGLNQPQHF.

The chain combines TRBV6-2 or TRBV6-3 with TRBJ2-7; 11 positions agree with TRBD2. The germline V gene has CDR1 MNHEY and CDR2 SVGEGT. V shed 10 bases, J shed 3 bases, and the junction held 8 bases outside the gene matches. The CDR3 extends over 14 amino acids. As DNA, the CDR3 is TGTGCCACCGTAGCGGGAGGGCCGGGCTACGAGCAGTACTTC. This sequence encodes CATVAGGPGYEQYF.

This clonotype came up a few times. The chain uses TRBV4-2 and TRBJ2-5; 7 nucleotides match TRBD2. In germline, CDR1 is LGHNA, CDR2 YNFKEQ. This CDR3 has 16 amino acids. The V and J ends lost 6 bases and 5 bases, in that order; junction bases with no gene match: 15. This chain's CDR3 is CASRSGTNSFRETQYF. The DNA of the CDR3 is TGTGCCAGCAGGAGTGGGACTAACAGCTTTAGGGAGACCCAGTACTTC.

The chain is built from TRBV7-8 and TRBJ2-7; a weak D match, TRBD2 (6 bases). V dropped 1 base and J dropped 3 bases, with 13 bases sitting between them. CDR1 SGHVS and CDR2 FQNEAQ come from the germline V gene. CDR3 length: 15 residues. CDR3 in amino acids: CASSLVAGSNYEQYF. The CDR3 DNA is TGTGCCAGCAGCTTAGTGGCGGGGTCAAACTACGAGCAGTACTTC.

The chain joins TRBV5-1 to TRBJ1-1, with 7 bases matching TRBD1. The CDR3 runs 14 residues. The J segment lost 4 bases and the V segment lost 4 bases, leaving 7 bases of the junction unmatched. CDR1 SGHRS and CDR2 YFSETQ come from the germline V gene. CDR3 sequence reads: CASSITTGSTEAFF. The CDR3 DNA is TGCGCCAGCAGCATAACGACAGGGTCCACTGAAGCTTTCTTT.

CDR3 DNA sequence: TGTGCCAGCAGTGCTCCCTACGAGCAGTACTTC. This translates into CASSAPYEQYF. The chain couples TRBV28 to TRBJ2-7; no reliable D call. Germline V gene data show CDR1 as MDHEN and CDR2 as SYDVKM. CDR3 length equals 11 residues. V lost 5 bases and J 2 bases, leaving 4 bases between the germline ends.

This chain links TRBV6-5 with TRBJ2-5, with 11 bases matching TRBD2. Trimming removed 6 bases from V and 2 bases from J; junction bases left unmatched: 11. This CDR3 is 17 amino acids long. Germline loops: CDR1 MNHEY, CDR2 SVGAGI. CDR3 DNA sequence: TGTGCCAGCAGCCCCGGGACTAGCGGAGGCCCACAAGAGACCCAGTACTTC. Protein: CASSPGTSGGPQETQYF.

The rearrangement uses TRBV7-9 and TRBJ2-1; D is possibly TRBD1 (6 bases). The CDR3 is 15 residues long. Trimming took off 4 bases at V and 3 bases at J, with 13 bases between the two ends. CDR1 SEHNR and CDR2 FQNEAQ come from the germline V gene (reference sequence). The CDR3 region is CASSSPDRYYNEQFF. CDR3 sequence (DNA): TGTGCCAGCAGCTCCCCCGACAGGTACTACAATGAGCAGTTCTTC.